The clone carrying this T cell receptor beta chain was picked up a small number of times. The data are from a study of sequential checkpoint blockade in melanoma. Overall study: Patients were randomized 1:1 to nivolumab-then-ipilimumab or ipilimumab-then-nivolumab first-line.

Treatment indicated: randomized to nivolumab then ipilimumab (arm A) or the reverse (arm B). V lost 3 bases and J 3 bases, leaving 8 bases between the germline ends. This CDR3 contains 14 residues. Germline lookup yields CDR1 MDHEN and CDR2 SYDVKM. Using immunoSEQ multiplex PCR, the repertoire was profiled, and TCRdb retains in-frame clones only, with some absent. Here the sample spans fewer than 40,000 clones, roughly 84% being singletons. The clonotype was recovered from a human donor with melanoma. The chain combines TRBV28 with TRBJ2-2; no definite D call. This material consisted of CD8+ T cells sorted from blood (inferred from file names), taken from a patient given nivolumab and ipilimumab in sequence. The CDR3 sequence is CASSFSVYTGELFF. The CDR3 nucleotides read TGTGCCAGCAGTTTTTCGGTATACACCGGGGAGCTGTTTTTT.